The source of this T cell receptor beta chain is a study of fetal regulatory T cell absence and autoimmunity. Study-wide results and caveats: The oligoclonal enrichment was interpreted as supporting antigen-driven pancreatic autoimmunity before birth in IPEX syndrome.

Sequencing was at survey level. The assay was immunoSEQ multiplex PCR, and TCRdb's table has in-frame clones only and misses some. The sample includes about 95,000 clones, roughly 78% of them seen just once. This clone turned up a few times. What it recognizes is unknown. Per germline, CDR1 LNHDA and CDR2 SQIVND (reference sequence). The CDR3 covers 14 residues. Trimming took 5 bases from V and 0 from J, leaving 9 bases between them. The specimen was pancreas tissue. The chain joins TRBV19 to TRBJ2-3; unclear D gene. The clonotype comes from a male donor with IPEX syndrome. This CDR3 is CASSPASSTDTQYF. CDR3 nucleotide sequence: TGTGCCAGTAGTCCGGCCTCTAGCACAGATACGCAGTATTTT.